The clone carrying this T cell receptor beta chain occurred many times. Its antigen is unknown. The sample belongs to a study of T cells in Graves' hyperthyroidism and ophthalmopathy. Fresh peripheral blood, 10 ml, was the source of the PBMCs. General observations from the study: Most thyroid clonotypes that were expanded above 0.001 also turned up in blood.

RNA transcripts gave rise to amplified TCR beta CDR3 regions. The HTBI primer set served for first-round RT-PCR of the TCR CDR3. A single record per CDR3 protein comes from TCRdb applying MiXCR to the multiplex PCR reads. The sample holds 300,000 to 350,000 distinct CDR3 sequences; 18% are singletons and the top ten take roughly a sixth. This clonotype was sampled from a woman in her thirties or forties with Graves' ophthalmopathy. The sample consisted of blood.

The CDR3 loop is CASSHALAGRQETQYF. CDR3 nucleotide sequence: TGTGCCAGCAGCCACGCACTAGCGGGCAGACAAGAGACCCAGTACTTC. The V and J genes are TRBV12-3 or TRBV12-4 and TRBJ2-5; TRBD2 agrees at 9 bases. This CDR3 contains 16 residues. J gave up 2 bases and V 6 bases, and 10 bases lay outside the gene matches.